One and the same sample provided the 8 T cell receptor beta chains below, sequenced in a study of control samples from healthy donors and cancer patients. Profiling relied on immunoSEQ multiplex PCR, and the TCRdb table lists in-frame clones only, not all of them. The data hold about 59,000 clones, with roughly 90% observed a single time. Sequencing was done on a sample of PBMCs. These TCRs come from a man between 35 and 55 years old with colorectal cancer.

The CDR3 DNA follows: TGTGCCAGCAGCCCGGGACCAAACTATGGCTACACCTTC. Translation: CASSPGPNYGYTF. The chain couples TRBV28 to TRBJ1-2; possible D gene TRBD1, 5 bases. Trimming cost V 6 bases and J 2 bases, with 10 bases left between them. The CDR3 length is 13 residues. In germline, CDR1 is MDHEN, CDR2 SYDVKM.

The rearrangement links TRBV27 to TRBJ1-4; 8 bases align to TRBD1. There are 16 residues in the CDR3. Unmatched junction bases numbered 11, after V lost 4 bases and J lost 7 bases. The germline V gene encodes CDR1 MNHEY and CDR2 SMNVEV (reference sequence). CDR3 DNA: TGTGCCAGCAGTTCTCAGGGGGCCGCCTTAGGTGAAAAACTGTTTTTT. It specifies CASSSQGAALGEKLFF.

CDR3 coding DNA: TGCGCCAGCAGCCACACTACTGATCGACCTCGAGGGCAGTTCTTC. Protein sequence: CASSHTTDRPRGQFF. The V gene is TRBV4-3, the J gene TRBJ2-1, with no clear D. Germline assignment: CDR1 LGHNA and CDR2 YSLEER. V lost 3 bases to trimming and J lost 12 bases, with 21 bases between them. This CDR3 contains 15 residues.

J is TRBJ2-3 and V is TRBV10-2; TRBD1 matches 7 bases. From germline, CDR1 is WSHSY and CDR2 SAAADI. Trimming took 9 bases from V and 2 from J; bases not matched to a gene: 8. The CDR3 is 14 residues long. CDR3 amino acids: CASRRGQDTDTQYF. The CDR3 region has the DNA TGCGCCAGTCGTAGGGGGCAGGACACAGATACGCAGTATTTT.

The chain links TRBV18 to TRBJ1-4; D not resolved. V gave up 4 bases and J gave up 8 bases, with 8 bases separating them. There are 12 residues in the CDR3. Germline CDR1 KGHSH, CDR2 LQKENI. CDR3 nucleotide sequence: TGTGCCAGCTCACTCGACCGGGAAAAACTGTTTTTT. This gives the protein CASSLDREKLFF.

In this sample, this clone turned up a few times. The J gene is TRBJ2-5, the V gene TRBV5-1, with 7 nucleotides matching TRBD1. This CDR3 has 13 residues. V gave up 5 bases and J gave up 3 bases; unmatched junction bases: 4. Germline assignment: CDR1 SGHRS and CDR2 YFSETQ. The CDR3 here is CASSYTGEETQYF. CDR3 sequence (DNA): TGCGCCAGCAGTTATACAGGGGAAGAGACCCAGTACTTC.

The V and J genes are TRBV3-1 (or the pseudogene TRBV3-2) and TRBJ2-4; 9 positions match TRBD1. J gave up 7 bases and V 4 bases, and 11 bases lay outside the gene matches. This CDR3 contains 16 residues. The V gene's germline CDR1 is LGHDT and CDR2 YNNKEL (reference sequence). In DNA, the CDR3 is TGTGCCAGCAGCCCCACGTCGGGACAGGGTATGAACATTCAGTACTTC. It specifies CASSPTSGQGMNIQYF.

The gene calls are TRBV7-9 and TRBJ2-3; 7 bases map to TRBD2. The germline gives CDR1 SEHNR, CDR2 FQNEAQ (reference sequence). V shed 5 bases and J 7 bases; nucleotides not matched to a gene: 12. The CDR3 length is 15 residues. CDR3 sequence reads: CASSPSGGSMNTQYF. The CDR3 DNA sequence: TGTGCCAGCAGCCCATCAGGCGGGAGTATGAATACGCAGTATTTT.